This T cell receptor (beta chain) appears in the sequencing data of a study of CD8 T cells in ankylosing spondylitis. Study observations and caveats: Apparently characteristic of ankylosing spondylitis blood was a TCR beta motif (about 8 highly homologous variants). Disease-linked clones bore a CD8+ phenotype, appearing relatively rarely in peripheral blood. Earlier work had already found some motif variants in reactive arthritis synovial fluid and blood. Disease-linked clones reportedly concentrated significantly in matched ankylosing spondylitis synovial fluid.

This clonotype came up a few times. The antigen remains undetermined. Each TCR beta library was made by quantitative 5'-RACE that incorporated molecular barcodes. TCRdb called the 5' RACE reads again in MiXCR, with one record for every CDR3 protein. The sample lists approximately 300,000 distinct CDR3 sequences; 6.5% to 10% were seen once. The source of this sequence is a male donor with ankylosing spondylitis. Sequencing was carried out using blood, either unsorted or a sorted T cell fraction (not recorded which).

The CDR3 loop reads CASSQDRGIQTQYF. Here the CDR3 DNA reads TGTGCCAGCAGCCAGGACAGGGGAATACAGACCCAGTACTTC. The chain has TRBV3-1 and TRBJ2-5, with 9 nucleotides matching TRBD1. The CDR3 has 14 amino acids. Germline CDR1 is LGHDT and CDR2 is YNNKEL (reference sequence). The V segment lost 3 bases and the J segment 6 bases; nucleotides outside the gene matches: 5.